What follows are 9 T cell receptor beta chains derived from one specimen sequenced in a study of PD-L1 blockade in urothelial cancer. The assay was immunoSEQ multiplex PCR, and TCRdb's table has in-frame clones only and misses some. This table holds about 83,000 clones, roughly 87% found once. The sequences come from PBMCs, collected around atezolizumab (anti-PD-L1) treatment. The receptor source for this set is a woman in her 70s with urothelial cancer.

The chain employs TRBV18 and TRBJ2-7; 7 positions agree with TRBD1. The CDR3 is 15 residues long. Germline lookup yields CDR1 KGHSH and CDR2 LQKENI. Trimming removed 3 bases from V and 5 bases from J; junction bases left unmatched: 10. This CDR3 reads CASSPRTGLGDEQYF. CDR3 nucleotides: TGTGCCAGCTCACCCAGGACAGGCCTGGGGGACGAGCAGTACTTC.

V usage is TRBV7-2 and J usage is TRBJ1-4; D gene ambiguous. The CDR3 spans 15 residues. Trimming left V 0 bases short and J 4 bases short, with 9 bases between. The germline V gene has CDR1 SGHTA and CDR2 FQGNSA. CDR3: CASSLARARNEKLFF. CDR3 nucleotides: TGTGCCAGCAGCTTAGCGCGGGCCCGTAATGAAAAACTGTTTTTT.

CDR3 region: CASSLPSSTGGSITGELFF. The CDR3 DNA sequence: TGCGCCAGCAGCTTGCCCTCTTCTACAGGAGGGTCGATCACCGGGGAGCTGTTTTTT. The rearrangement links TRBV5-1 to TRBJ2-2; a possible D gene is TRBD2 (6 bases). Germline CDR1 reads SGHRS; CDR2 reads YFSETQ. The CDR3 covers 19 residues. V gave up 1 base and J gave up 4 bases, with 23 bases separating them.

This sequence joins TRBV5-7 and TRBJ2-1, with TRBD2 matching 9 bases. TRBV5-7 is sorted into the ORF group, with uncertain function. The CDR3 has 16 amino acids. V dropped 5 bases and J dropped 5; count of bases not matched to a gene: 11. The CDR3 DNA follows: TGTGCCAGCAGTAAGCCGGGACTAGCACCTAACAATGAGCAGTTCTTC. It translates to CASSKPGLAPNNEQFF.

The rearrangement links TRBV5-1 to TRBJ2-3, with 9 bases identical to TRBD2. Trimming at V came to 0 bases and at J to 0 bases, leaving 8 bases not matched to a gene. Germline V lookup: CDR1 SGHRS, CDR2 YFSETQ. This CDR3 is 18 amino acids long. Written as DNA, the CDR3 is TGCGCCAGCAGCTTGGTTCTAGCGGGGCCGCCTAGCACAGATACGCAGTATTTT. Protein: CASSLVLAGPPSTDTQYF.

J is TRBJ2-3 and V is TRBV9; tentative D call: TRBD2 (6 bases). Germline V gene lookup returns CDR1 SGDLS and CDR2 YYNGEE. V shed 0 bases and J shed 2 bases, with 16 bases lying between them. CDR3 size: 17 residues. The CDR3 sequence is CASSVEGLGRNTDTQYF. The CDR3 nucleotides are TGTGCCAGCAGCGTAGAAGGGCTAGGGAGGAACACAGATACGCAGTATTTT.

V and J are TRBV6-6 and TRBJ2-7; TRBD2 agrees at 10 bases. V was pared by 8 bases and J by 1 base, with 2 bases of the junction left unmatched. In germline, CDR1 is MNHNY, CDR2 SVGAGI (reference sequence). This CDR3 region has 13 residues. The CDR3 bases are TGTGCCAGCCTAGCGGGAGCGTCCTACGAGCAGTACTTC. Encoded protein: CASLAGASYEQYF.

The chain combines TRBV9 with TRBJ2-5; 7 nucleotides match TRBD2. Trimming cost V 3 bases and J 5 bases; bases outside gene matches: 4. The V gene's germline CDR1 is SGDLS and CDR2 YYNGEE. The CDR3 has 13 amino acids. CDR3: CASSAAGVETQYF. CDR3 DNA: TGTGCCAGCAGCGCGGCGGGAGTGGAGACCCAGTACTTC.

The V and J genes are TRBV9 and TRBJ1-1, with D uncertain. Germline CDR1 and CDR2: SGDLS and YYNGEE. The V and J ends lost 0 bases and 1 base respectively, with 10 bases between them. CDR3 length equals 15 residues. CDR3 sequence reads: CASSVGGFGNTEAFF. The DNA for the CDR3 is TGTGCCAGCAGCGTAGGAGGGTTTGGGAACACTGAAGCTTTCTTT.